This entry lists 30 T cell receptor beta chains sequenced from one sample in a study of CD8 T cells in Susac syndrome. Reverse transcription used roughly 0.45 to 1 ug RNA and random hexamers. TCRdb called the immunoSEQ multiplex PCR reads again in MiXCR, with one record for every CDR3 protein. The sample has about 120,000 distinct CDR3 sequences; nearly 96% are singletons. The specimen sequenced was CD4+ T cells from PBMCs. The source of these receptors is a human donor with Susac syndrome.

The rearrangement joins TRBV9 to TRBJ2-7; D is unresolved. The ends were cut back, 4 bases at V and 0 bases at J, with 14 bases in the middle. This CDR3 has 15 residues. Germline CDR1 and CDR2: SGDLS and YYNGEE. This CDR3 reads CASSPSFQSSYEQYF. CDR3 bases: TGTGCCAGCAGCCCCTCGTTTCAATCCTCCTACGAGCAGTACTTC.

The chain has TRBV3-1 and TRBJ1-2; the D is unclear. The CDR3 has 13 amino acids. The V end was cut by 0 bases, the J end by 4 bases, with 6 bases between. Germline V gene data show CDR1 as LGHDT and CDR2 as YNNKEL (reference sequence). In DNA, the CDR3 is TGTGCCAGCAGCCAAGAAGTAGCCTATGGCTACACCTTC. Its translation is CASSQEVAYGYTF.

V gene TRBV15 combines with J gene TRBJ2-7, with 10 bases that match TRBD1. The CDR3 runs 14 residues. The germline V gene has CDR1 LNHNV and CDR2 YYDKDF (reference sequence). Trimming cost V 8 bases and J 4 bases; bases outside gene matches: 8. For the CDR3, the DNA is TGTGCCACCCTTCCTCGGACAGGGGGTTACGAGCAGTACTTC. Translating it yields CATLPRTGGYEQYF.

V is TRBV12-3 or TRBV12-4 and J is TRBJ2-5; 8 nucleotides match TRBD2. The ends lost 5 bases at V and 2 bases at J; junction bases unmatched: 7. The CDR3 consists of 15 residues. CDR3 sequence: CASSREGRKQETQYF. In nucleotides, the CDR3 is TGTGCCAGCAGTCGGGAGGGGAGGAAGCAAGAGACCCAGTACTTC.

The chain combines TRBV15 with TRBJ2-6, with TRBD2 matching over 7 bases. The CDR3 consists of 16 residues. J gave up 2 bases and V 1 base, and 2 bases lay outside the gene matches. CDR1 is LNHNV and CDR2 is YYDKDF in the germline V gene (reference sequence). This CDR3 is CATSRGRGAGANVLTF. CDR3 DNA: TGTGCCACCAGCAGAGGCCGGGGGGCTGGGGCCAACGTCCTGACTTTC.

This sequence joins TRBV20-1 and TRBJ2-3; TRBD2 agrees at 9 bases. With V trimmed by 5 bases and J by 1 base, 4 bases remained unmatched. CDR3 size: 14 residues. Germline assignment: CDR1 DFQATT and CDR2 SNEGSKA (reference sequence). The CDR3 nucleotides are TGCAGTGCTTGCAGACTAGCGGGCACAGATACGCAGTATTTT. Translating it yields CSACRLAGTDTQYF.

J is TRBJ1-2 and V is TRBV14, with a tentative D call TRBD1 (6 bases). V gave up 1 base and J gave up 7 bases, with 10 bases separating them. The germline gives CDR1 SGHDN, CDR2 FVKESK. The CDR3 consists of 13 residues. CDR3 sequence: CASSQAGASGYTF. The DNA of the CDR3 is TGTGCCAGCAGCCAAGCGGGGGCGTCTGGCTACACCTTC.

CDR3 amino acids: CSVEAGLAGEGRYNEQFF. The CDR3 bases are TGCAGCGTTGAAGCCGGCTTGGCGGGAGAGGGTAGATACAATGAGCAGTTCTTC. V is TRBV29-1 and J is TRBJ2-1; TRBD2 agrees at 7 bases. The CDR3 is 18 amino acids. The germline V gene has CDR1 SQVTM and CDR2 ANQGSEA. The V segment lost 1 base and the J segment 4 bases; nucleotides outside the gene matches: 16.

The rearrangement joins TRBV4-1 to TRBJ1-1; unclear D gene. CDR1 is MGHRA, CDR2 YSYEKL, per germline. The CDR3 has 14 residues. With 3 bases removed from V and 4 bases from J, the gap between germline ends came to 12 bases. CDR3 residues: CASSHAAQPTEAFF. Here the CDR3 DNA reads TGCGCCAGCAGCCATGCCGCACAGCCCACTGAAGCTTTCTTT.

V usage is TRBV15 and J usage is TRBJ2-1; maybe TRBD2 (5 bases). The V gene's germline CDR1 is LNHNV and CDR2 YYDKDF (reference sequence). CDR3 length: 16 residues. The germline V and J ends were trimmed by 0 bases and 4 bases, with 13 bases remaining between them. CDR3 in amino acids: CATSREGLAPYNEQFF. DNA of the CDR3: TGTGCCACCAGCAGAGAAGGACTGGCCCCTTACAATGAGCAGTTCTTC.

The chain joins TRBV30 to TRBJ2-1, with D perhaps TRBD2 (5 bases). Germline CDR1 is GTSNPN and CDR2 is SVGIG (reference sequence). Between the trimmed V and J ends, which lost 4 bases and 6 bases, there was a span of 19 bases. The CDR3 is 15 residues long. The CDR3 is CAWNGELLLPNEQFF. The CDR3 bases are TGTGCCTGGAACGGGGAACTGCTGCTTCCCAATGAGCAGTTCTTC.

The chain has TRBV27 and TRBJ2-4; 8 nucleotides match TRBD2. The CDR3 runs to 17 residues. Germline loops: CDR1 MNHEY, CDR2 SMNVEV (reference sequence). V was pared by 6 bases and J by 8 bases, with 18 bases of the junction left unmatched. As DNA, the CDR3 is TGTGCCAGCAGACGTAACCAGGGAACGGGCGGGAGGTACATTCAGTACTTC. Its protein product is CASRRNQGTGGRYIQYF.

J is TRBJ1-2 and V is TRBV3-1; D gene unclear. V was clipped by 3 bases and J by 4 bases, with 15 bases between them. Germline V gene sequence: CDR1 LGHDT, CDR2 YNNKEL (reference sequence). This CDR3 contains 15 residues. The CDR3 bases are TGTGCCAGCAGCCACCGACGGGAGGGTCGCTATGGCTACACCTTC. Amino acids: CASSHRREGRYGYTF.

The V call is TRBV9, the J call TRBJ2-1; the D call may be TRBD1 or TRBD2 (5 bases each). The CDR3 sequence is 15 residues long. Germline values: CDR1 SGDLS, CDR2 YYNGEE. The ends were cut back, 4 bases at V and 6 bases at J, with 17 bases in the middle. The CDR3 DNA is TGTGCCAGCAGCTATTCCGGGACGAAGGTCAATGAGCAGTTCTTC. This translates into CASSYSGTKVNEQFF.

This chain links TRBV3-1 with TRBJ1-5, with D maybe TRBD1 (5 bases). Trimming stripped 4 bases from V and 2 bases from J, with 15 bases between. The CDR3 has 16 amino acids. Germline values: CDR1 LGHDT, CDR2 YNNKEL (reference sequence). For the CDR3, the DNA is TGTGCCAGCAGCCCTGGGGGGGGGAATGGCAATCAGCCCCAGCATTTT. Translated: CASSPGGGNGNQPQHF.

The chain employs TRBV11-2 and TRBJ2-7, with D possibly matching TRBD2 (5 bases). Germline V gives CDR1 SGHAT, CDR2 FQNNGV. V lost 5 bases to trimming and J lost 3 bases, with 14 bases between them. The CDR3 contains 14 residues. The CDR3 sequence is CASSKPTRLYEQYF. The CDR3 DNA reads as TGTGCCAGCAGCAAACCTACTAGGCTCTACGAGCAGTACTTC.

The chain links TRBV5-6 to TRBJ1-5; 7 bases align to TRBD1. There are 15 residues in the CDR3. V gave up 3 bases and J gave up 7 bases; unmatched junction bases: 10. Germline values: CDR1 SGHDT, CDR2 YYEEEE. The CDR3 spells CASSSRQGIAQPQHF. CDR3 bases: TGTGCCAGCAGCTCTAGACAGGGAATAGCGCAGCCCCAGCATTTT. Full variable domain (missing parts from reference TRBV5-6 and TRBJ1-5): DAGVTQSPTHLIKTRGQQVTLRCSPKSGHDTVSWYQQALGQGPQFIFQYYEEEERQRGNFPDRFSGHQFPNYSSELNVNALLLGDSALYLCASSSRQGIAQPQHFGDGTRLSIL.

The chain combines TRBV25-1 with TRBJ1-2; TRBD1 might be the D (6 bases). V was cut by 4 bases and J by 3 bases, with 12 bases left in between. Per the germline V gene, CDR1 is MGHDK and CDR2 is SYGVNS. The CDR3 spans 14 residues. The CDR3 region is CASSAWGPHYGYTF. DNA for the CDR3: TGTGCCAGCAGTGCCTGGGGGCCCCACTATGGCTACACCTTC.

This chain uses TRBV4-3 with TRBJ1-5; D perhaps matches TRBD1 (5 bases). Per germline, CDR1 LGHNA and CDR2 YSLEER. V was trimmed by 0 bases and J by 3 bases, leaving 9 bases between them. The CDR3 runs to 15 residues. CDR3 nucleotide sequence: TGCGCCAGCAGCCAAGAGGCAGGGACCAATCAGCCCCAGCATTTT. Its protein product is CASSQEAGTNQPQHF.

The CDR3 loop reads CASRRDKAGNTEAFF. The CDR3 nucleotides read TGCGCCAGCAGACGTGATAAAGCGGGGAACACTGAAGCTTTCTTT. The V and J genes are TRBV4-3 and TRBJ1-1; no clear D. CDR3 size: 15 residues. Per the germline V gene, CDR1 is LGHNA and CDR2 is YSLEER. Trimming left V 6 bases short and J 1 base short, with 15 bases between.

This chain uses TRBV10-3 with TRBJ2-1; no definite D call. Trimming took 0 bases from V and 4 from J, leaving 4 bases between them. CDR1 and CDR2 from the germline V gene are ENHRY and SYGVKD. The CDR3 consists of 13 residues. CDR3 nucleotides: TGTGCCATCAGTGAGTCGAAGTACAATGAGCAGTTCTTC. Amino acids: CAISESKYNEQFF.

The chain recombines TRBV24-1 with TRBJ2-3; D call uncertain. V shed 0 bases and J shed 9 bases, with 3 bases lying between them. CDR1 and CDR2 from the germline V gene are KGHDR and SFDVKD. The CDR3 contains 11 residues. CDR3 sequence reads: CATSDLRTQYF. The CDR3, as DNA: TGTGCCACCAGTGATTTGAGGACGCAGTATTTT.

The chain uses TRBV29-1 and TRBJ2-1; 10 bases are a match to TRBD2. The CDR3 length is 16 residues. J was trimmed by 5 bases and V by 6 bases; bases with no gene match: 13. Germline CDR1 SQVTM, CDR2 ANQGSEA. The CDR3 loop is CSVAGLAALVNNEQFF. The CDR3 nucleotides are TGCAGCGTGGCAGGACTAGCGGCCCTTGTGAACAATGAGCAGTTCTTC.

This clonotype has only one observation. The chain links TRBV4-1 to TRBJ2-3, with D unresolved. The germline V gene has CDR1 MGHRA and CDR2 YSYEKL. The CDR3 has 13 residues. Trimming removed 3 bases from V and 4 bases from J, with 8 bases in between. CDR3 protein: CASSQGAADTQYF. The CDR3 region has the DNA TGCGCCAGCAGCCAGGGTGCCGCAGATACGCAGTATTTT.

The chain couples TRBV15 to TRBJ2-1; a possible D gene is TRBD1 (6 bases). V lost 5 bases and J lost 7, with 15 bases in between. This CDR3 region has 14 residues. CDR1 is LNHNV, CDR2 YYDKDF, per germline (reference sequence). CDR3 sequence: CATSRLLQGNEQFF. As DNA, the CDR3 is TGTGCCACCAGCCGACTGTTACAGGGTAATGAGCAGTTCTTC.

The V and J genes are TRBV3-1 and TRBJ2-6; 7 positions agree with TRBD1. V lost 0 bases and J lost 0; bases outside the gene matches: 11. The CDR3 has 20 residues. CDR1 and CDR2 (germline): LGHDT, YNNKEL (reference sequence). CDR3 nucleotide sequence: TGTGCCAGCAGCCAAGAGAGCTCCGGGACAGCGCTCTCTGGGGCCAACGTCCTGACTTTC. Translation: CASSQESSGTALSGANVLTF.

The rearrangement links TRBV25-1 to TRBJ2-5; D not certain. This CDR3 comprises 11 residues. Germline loops: CDR1 MGHDK, CDR2 SYGVNS. V lost 10 bases, J lost 1 base, and 7 bases lay in between. The CDR3 loop is CANSLQETQYF. The CDR3 coding sequence is TGTGCCAACTCTCTCCAAGAGACCCAGTACTTC.

The chain employs TRBV5-4 and TRBJ2-1, with a weak D call TRBD1 (5 bases). V lost 3 bases, J lost 3 bases, and 7 bases lay in between. The germline V gene has CDR1 SGHNT and CDR2 YYREEE (reference sequence). The CDR3 covers 13 residues. The CDR3 region is CASSSRVYNEQFF. The CDR3 DNA follows: TGTGCCAGCAGCTCCAGGGTCTACAATGAGCAGTTCTTC.

The chain couples TRBV28 to TRBJ2-3; D unresolved. CDR1 is MDHEN and CDR2 is SYDVKM in the germline V gene. The CDR3 sequence is 13 residues long. V was cut by 6 bases and J by 2 bases, with 9 bases left in between. DNA for the CDR3: TGTGCCAGCAGACCCTCTTTCACAGATACGCAGTATTTT. Amino acids: CASRPSFTDTQYF.

The rearrangement joins TRBV3-1 to TRBJ2-1; TRBD2 matches 14 bases. Germline CDR1 LGHDT, CDR2 YNNKEL (reference sequence). This CDR3 region has 17 residues. Trimming cost V 2 bases and J 8 bases; bases outside gene matches: 8. Here the CDR3 reads CASSQPGLAGEEDEQFF. CDR3 sequence (DNA): TGTGCCAGCAGCCAACCGGGACTAGCGGGAGAAGAGGATGAGCAGTTCTTC.